The 20 T cell receptor beta chains in this list originate from one sample, sequenced in a study of CD8 T cells in ankylosing spondylitis. Study outcomes and limitations: Within ankylosing spondylitis blood, a TCR beta motif made up of eight or nine highly homologous variants appeared to be characteristic.

These receptors have no identified antigens. TCRdb re-called the 5' RACE reads with MiXCR, one entry per CDR3 protein. The sample holds hundreds of thousands of distinct CDR3 sequences; more than 9.5% are singletons and the top ten take 6.8%. The source material was blood, either unsorted or a sorted T cell fraction (not recorded which). These receptors all stem from a male donor with ankylosing spondylitis.

This clonotype was counted ten times or more. The gene calls are TRBV20-1 and TRBJ1-6; D not resolved. Trimming stripped 1 base from V and 6 bases from J, with 10 bases between. The CDR3 covers 14 residues. The germline gives CDR1 DFQATT, CDR2 SNEGSKA (reference sequence). This CDR3 reads CSARVGALNSPLHF. DNA of the CDR3: TGCAGTGCTAGAGTGGGCGCCCTTAATTCACCCCTCCACTTT.

This clonotype was counted at least ten times. V usage is TRBV5-1 and J usage is TRBJ2-3; D gene ambiguous. The CDR3 is made up of 15 amino acids. V was trimmed by 0 bases and J by 6 bases, leaving 14 bases between them. The V gene's germline CDR1 is SGHRS and CDR2 YFSETQ. CDR3 nucleotide sequence: TGCGCCAGCAGCTTGGAAGAGCGCGTCCAGGATACGCAGTATTTT. This codes for CASSLEERVQDTQYF. Based on the CDR3 plus reference TRBV5-1 and TRBJ2-3, the full variable domain is KAGVTQTPRYLIKTRGQQVTLSCSPISGHRSVSWYQQTPGQGLQFLFEYFSETQRNKGNFPGRFSGRQFSNSRSEMNVSTLELGDSALYLCASSLEERVQDTQYFGPGTRLTVL.

This clonotype was seen only a few times. V is TRBV4-2 and J is TRBJ2-1; 10 bases are shared with TRBD2. Germline values: CDR1 LGHNA, CDR2 YNFKEQ. This CDR3 region has 13 residues. V was pared by 4 bases and J by 10 bases, with 4 bases of the junction left unmatched. As DNA, the CDR3 is TGTGCCAGCAGCCCACCGGGACTAGCGGAGCAGTTCTTC. Translating gives CASSPPGLAEQFF.

The chain employs TRBV9 and TRBJ2-1, with TRBD2 as a possible D gene (5 bases). The length of the CDR3 is 15 residues. V lost 2 bases and J 0 bases, leaving 9 bases between the germline ends. Germline lookup yields CDR1 SGDLS and CDR2 YYNGEE. This CDR3 reads CASSVMSGSYNEQFF. Written as DNA, the CDR3 is TGTGCCAGCAGCGTGATGAGCGGCTCCTACAATGAGCAGTTCTTC.

This clonotype appeared a few times. This chain uses TRBV28 with TRBJ2-3; D might be TRBD1 or TRBD2, each matching 5 bases. The germline CDR1 and CDR2 sequences are MDHEN and SYDVKM. The V and J ends lost 4 bases and 1 base respectively, with 15 bases between them. The CDR3 spans 16 residues. The CDR3 sequence: CASSSIGTEGTDTQYF. The CDR3 DNA sequence: TGTGCCAGCAGTTCCATTGGGACCGAAGGCACAGATACGCAGTATTTT.

V gene TRBV28 combines with J gene TRBJ2-3; D tentatively reads TRBD1 or TRBD2 (5 bases each). Deletions cut 3 bases from V and 1 base from J, with 8 bases between. CDR3 length: 14 residues. Germline CDR1 and CDR2: MDHEN and SYDVKM. CDR3 loop: CASSFEGRTDTQYF. CDR3 DNA: TGTGCCAGCAGTTTCGAGGGGCGCACAGATACGCAGTATTTT.

V is TRBV20-1 and J is TRBJ1-1; TRBD1 aligns across 7 bases. CDR1 is DFQATT and CDR2 is SNEGSKA in the germline V gene (reference sequence). The CDR3 sequence is 14 residues long. V gave up 1 base and J gave up 7 bases; unmatched junction bases: 9. The CDR3 region has the DNA TGCAGTGCTAGAGTCCCGAGACAGGGTGGTGAAGCTTTCTTT. It is translated as CSARVPRQGGEAFF.

This clonotype was counted a few times. The CDR3 DNA sequence: TGTGCCAGCAGTGAGCTAGCGGGAGGGGCCTACGAGCAGTACGTC. Amino acids: CASSELAGGAYEQYV. The chain carries TRBV2 and TRBJ2-7, with 12 bases aligning to TRBD2. The germline V gene has CDR1 SNHLY and CDR2 FYNNEI. This CDR3 comprises 15 residues. Germline trimming cut 3 bases from V and 2 bases from J; bases unmatched to any gene: 2.

This clonotype occurred a few times. This chain joins TRBV12-3 or TRBV12-4 and TRBJ2-1; D is unclear. Trimming pared 2 bases from V and 8 bases from J, leaving 7 bases between. This CDR3 comprises 12 residues. CDR3 nucleotide sequence: TGTGCCAGCAGTTTAACTACGGATGAGCAGTTCTTC. This gives the protein CASSLTTDEQFF.

In its sample, this clonotype was seen a few times. This chain connects TRBV10-3 to TRBJ1-2; D might be TRBD1 (5 bases). This CDR3 spans 17 amino acids. Deletions cut 3 bases from V and 6 bases from J, with 23 bases between. Germline-derived CDR1 and CDR2 are ENHRY and SYGVKD. The CDR3: CAISDEGPDGIGHGYTF. In DNA, the CDR3 is TGTGCCATCAGTGATGAGGGGCCCGATGGTATTGGGCATGGCTACACCTTC.

The genes are TRBV29-1 and TRBJ2-5, with TRBD2 identical over 8 bases. Unmatched junction bases numbered 4, after V lost 7 bases and J lost 3 bases. This CDR3 is 12 amino acids long. In germline, CDR1 is SQVTM, CDR2 ANQGSEA. In nucleotides, the CDR3 is TGCAGCGCAAGGACTAGCAAAGAGACCCAGTACTTC. It specifies CSARTSKETQYF.

This clonotype was detected ten times or more. The rearrangement uses TRBV20-1 and TRBJ2-5, with D possibly being TRBD2 (6 bases). The CDR3 totals 11 residues. V was clipped by 2 bases and J by 5 bases, with 6 bases between them. Germline V gene lookup returns CDR1 DFQATT and CDR2 SNEGSKA (reference sequence). CDR3 in amino acids: CSARLAETQYF. The CDR3 DNA follows: TGCAGTGCTAGACTAGCGGAGACCCAGTACTTC.

The J gene is TRBJ1-2, the V gene TRBV10-2; D is ambiguous. Trimming shortened V by 3 bases and J by 8 bases, and 13 bases separated the two germline ends. CDR1 WSHSY and CDR2 SAAADI come from the germline V gene. The CDR3 is 13 residues long. The CDR3, as DNA: TGCGCCAGCAGTGACAGTTACGGAGGGGGCTACACCTTC. It specifies CASSDSYGGGYTF.

The chain combines TRBV20-1 with TRBJ2-3; the match to TRBD2 covers 10 bases. This CDR3 has 14 residues. V lost 6 bases, J lost 2 bases, and 5 bases stayed unmatched. Looked up from germline, CDR1 is DFQATT and CDR2 is SNEGSKA (reference sequence). The CDR3 nucleotides read TGCAGTGCCCTCAGCGGGAGGGTCACAGATACGCAGTATTTT. Its protein product is CSALSGRVTDTQYF.

There are a few counts of this clonotype. CDR3 in amino acids: CSVTGTGAAGRYEQYV. Here the CDR3 DNA reads TGCAGCGTTACCGGGACAGGGGCCGCCGGCCGATACGAGCAGTACGTC. The V gene is TRBV29-1, the J gene TRBJ2-7; TRBD1 matches 10 bases. Losses at the gene ends were 5 bases for V and 4 bases for J; bases not matched to a gene: 14. Germline-derived CDR1 and CDR2 are SQVTM and ANQGSEA. This CDR3 spans 16 amino acids.

The chain combines TRBV3-1 with TRBJ2-2; D remains ambiguous. CDR1 is LGHDT, CDR2 YNNKEL, per germline (reference sequence). This CDR3 comprises 15 residues. Trimming left V 0 bases short and J 0 bases short, with 5 bases between. The CDR3 sequence is CASSQELANTGELFF. CDR3 nucleotides: TGTGCCAGCAGCCAAGAACTCGCGAACACCGGGGAGCTGTTTTTT.

This clonotype appeared many times. The V gene is TRBV5-5, the J gene TRBJ1-3; 7 nucleotides align to TRBD1. Looked up from germline, CDR1 is SGHKS and CDR2 is YYEKEE (reference sequence). This CDR3 is built from 15 residues. Trimming cost V 5 bases and J 9 bases; bases outside gene matches: 14. For the CDR3, the DNA is TGTGCCAGCAGTTTCGACAGGGTGTTTAGGGGCACCATATATTTT. Translation gives CASSFDRVFRGTIYF.

This clonotype was observed a handful of times. The gene calls are TRBV20-1 and TRBJ1-2, with 7 bases fitting TRBD1. Trimming removed 5 bases from V and 1 base from J; junction bases left unmatched: 13. Germline loops: CDR1 DFQATT, CDR2 SNEGSKA (reference sequence). This CDR3 is built from 16 residues. The CDR3 bases are TGCAGTGCTCCTCGGGACAGAAGACTGGGTAACTATGGCTACACCTTC. Its translation: CSAPRDRRLGNYGYTF.

This clonotype was counted at least ten times. The rearrangement links TRBV3-1 to TRBJ2-2; 11 bases are shared with TRBD2. Looked up from germline, CDR1 is LGHDT and CDR2 is YNNKEL (reference sequence). The junction had 8 bases not matched to a gene; V was cut back by 5 bases and J by 6 bases. The CDR3 spans 16 residues. The CDR3 DNA follows: TGTGCCAGCAGCTGGGGACTAGCGGAGGGGCCCGGGGAGCTGTTTTTT. It encodes CASSWGLAEGPGELFF.

In its sample, this clonotype was seen many times. The chain uses TRBV24-1 and TRBJ2-1; D perhaps matches TRBD1 (5 bases). CDR1 is KGHDR and CDR2 is SFDVKD in the germline V gene. The CDR3 has 13 residues. V lost 7 bases and J 1 base, leaving 7 bases between the germline ends. The CDR3 bases are TGTGCCACCAGCAGGGATTCCTACAATGAGCAGTTCTTC. Its translation: CATSRDSYNEQFF.